One and the same sample provided the 28 T cell receptor beta chains below, sequenced in a study of blood T cell repertoires in COVID-19. TCRdb's copy holds only in-frame clones and misses some; the assay was immunoSEQ multiplex PCR. Among about 150,000 clones listed, 80% were seen once. The sample consisted of peripheral blood. The receptors were gathered from a man aged 60 to 75 with acute or convalescent COVID-19.

The CDR3, as DNA: TGTGCCAGCAGTTTCTCGGGACAAGAGACCCAGTACTTC. Residues: CASSFSGQETQYF. The rearrangement links TRBV12-3 or TRBV12-4 to TRBJ2-5, with D perhaps matching TRBD2 (5 bases). The CDR3 consists of 13 residues. V lost 3 bases and J 2 bases, leaving 7 bases between the germline ends.

The sample holds one count of this clone. This sequence joins TRBV7-3 and TRBJ2-3; no definite D call. The V end lost 2 bases, the J end lost 2 bases, and 5 bases lay between the germline ends. CDR1 and CDR2 from the germline V gene are SGHTA and FQGTGA. The CDR3 runs to 13 residues. CDR3 protein: CASSLWATDTQYF. Here the CDR3 DNA reads TGTGCCAGCAGCTTATGGGCCACAGATACGCAGTATTTT.

The chain joins TRBV28 to TRBJ1-2; 7 positions match TRBD1. This CDR3 contains 13 residues. Trimming took 2 bases from V and 3 from J; bases not matched to a gene: 0. CDR1 MDHEN and CDR2 SYDVKM come from the germline V gene. CDR3 bases: TGTGCCAGCAGTTTAGGGACAGACTATGGCTACACCTTC. This sequence encodes CASSLGTDYGYTF.

This clone was picked up one time. The V gene is TRBV9, the J gene TRBJ2-1, with TRBD2 matching 8 bases. Germline CDR1 is SGDLS and CDR2 is YYNGEE. V gave up 0 bases and J gave up 5 bases; unmatched junction bases: 4. The CDR3 totals 15 residues. This CDR3 reads CASSVVAGTHNEQFF. The CDR3 DNA reads TGTGCCAGCAGCGTAGTAGCGGGAACTCACAATGAGCAGTTCTTC.

This sequence joins TRBV3-1 (or the pseudogene TRBV3-2) and TRBJ1-1; 7 nucleotides line up with TRBD1. V shed 4 bases and J 2 bases; nucleotides not matched to a gene: 7. This CDR3 comprises 15 residues. Germline V gene data show CDR1 as LGHDT and CDR2 as YNNKEL (reference sequence). The CDR3, as DNA: TGTGCCAGCAGCCGCCGACAGGGATTAAACACTGAAGCTTTCTTT. Its protein is CASSRRQGLNTEAFF.

Turning to this clone: Distinct nucleotide sequences in the sample also encode this CDR3. The chain has TRBV18 and TRBJ2-2; tentative D call: TRBD1 (5 bases). CDR1 and CDR2 (germline): KGHSH, LQKENI. The CDR3 length is 12 residues. V was trimmed by 2 bases and J by 7 bases, leaving 5 bases between them. The DNA of the CDR3 is TGTGCCAGCTCACCAAGGGGCGGGGAGCTGTTTTTT. It codes for CASSPRGGELFF.

The J gene is TRBJ1-2, the V gene TRBV5-4; D may be TRBD1 (5 bases). V was cut by 6 bases and J by 4 bases, with 13 bases left in between. CDR1 and CDR2 (germline): SGHNT, YYREEE (reference sequence). This CDR3 spans 13 amino acids. The CDR3 bases are TGTGCCAGCACCCAGGGTGTTGGCTATGGCTACACCTTC. This encodes CASTQGVGYGYTF.

The chain employs TRBV2 and TRBJ1-2; TRBD1 aligns across 9 bases. In germline, CDR1 is SNHLY, CDR2 FYNNEI. The V gene end was trimmed by 3 bases and the J gene end by 7 bases; junction bases not matched to a gene: 9. The CDR3 extends over 15 amino acids. CDR3 nucleotide sequence: TGTGCCAGCAGTGAGCCGGGACAGGGAGCCGGTGGCTACACCTTC. Translation: CASSEPGQGAGGYTF. Looking up the rest from reference TRBV2 and TRBJ1-2 gives the full variable domain: EPEVTQTPSHQVTQMGQEVILRCVPISNHLYFYWYRQILGQKVEFLVSFYNNEISEKSEIFDDQFSVERPDGSNFTLKIRSTKLEDSAMYFCASSEPGQGAGGYTFGSGTRLTVV.

The J gene is TRBJ2-7, the V gene TRBV21-1; the table calls TRBD1, which could not be checked here. TRBV21-1 is deemed a pseudogene. This CDR3 region has 14 residues. The CDR3 coding sequence is TGTGCCAGCAGCAAAGGGGACAGTTCCTACGAGCAGTACTTC. Protein sequence: CASSKGDSSYEQYF.

The genes are TRBV6-5 and TRBJ1-6; 7 nucleotides agree with TRBD1. The V gene's germline CDR1 is MNHEY and CDR2 SVGAGI. J was trimmed by 7 bases and V by 9 bases; bases with no gene match: 6. The CDR3 has 13 amino acids. The CDR3 loop is CASQGVFNSPLHF. The CDR3 bases are TGTGCCAGTCAGGGGGTGTTCAATTCACCCCTCCACTTT.

This chain connects TRBV4-3 to TRBJ2-2; maybe TRBD1 (6 bases). V lost 0 bases, J lost 6 bases, and 8 bases lay in between. Germline V CDR1 and CDR2: LGHNA, YSLEER. There are 14 residues in the CDR3. CDR3 sequence reads: CASSQDTGPGELFF. DNA for the CDR3: TGCGCCAGCAGCCAAGATACAGGGCCCGGGGAGCTGTTTTTT.

Only a few counts were recorded for this clone. The chain couples TRBV5-5 to TRBJ2-7; 11 nucleotides line up with TRBD1. The germline V gene encodes CDR1 SGHKS and CDR2 YYEKEE (reference sequence). After removal of 0 bases from V and 5 bases from J, the junction contained 4 bases not matched to a gene. This CDR3 contains 15 residues. CDR3 amino acids: CASSLARTGGDEQYF. Here the CDR3 DNA reads TGTGCCAGCAGCTTGGCGAGGACAGGGGGCGACGAGCAGTACTTC.

Comment on this clone: Other DNA variants within this sample encode the same CDR3. The chain couples TRBV7-2 to TRBJ1-1; D is perhaps TRBD1 (5 bases). V was trimmed by 5 bases and J by 1 base, leaving 8 bases between them. Germline assignment: CDR1 SGHTA and CDR2 FQGNSA. This CDR3 spans 13 amino acids. CDR3: CASSLQENTEAFF. The CDR3 bases are TGTGCCAGCAGCCTACAGGAGAACACTGAAGCTTTCTTT. Looking up the rest from reference TRBV7-2 and TRBJ1-1 gives the full variable domain: GAGVSQSPSNKVTEKGKDVELRCDPISGHTALYWYRQSLGQGLEFLIYFQGNSAPDKSGLPSDRFSAERTGGSVSTLTIQRTQQEDSAVYLCASSLQENTEAFFGQGTRLTVV.

This clone appeared a few times. The rearrangement uses TRBV6-5 and TRBJ2-1; 7 bases are shared with TRBD2. The CDR3 is 15 residues long. CDR1 is MNHEY, CDR2 SVGAGI, per germline. J was trimmed by 0 bases and V by 8 bases; bases with no gene match: 7. The CDR3 loop is CASLLGGISYNEQFF. The CDR3 DNA reads as TGTGCCAGCCTTCTGGGGGGGATCTCCTACAATGAGCAGTTCTTC.

The CDR3 sequence is CASSLKLGTGLEAFF. CDR3 in DNA: TGTGCCAGCAGCTTAAAGTTGGGTACGGGTCTTGAAGCTTTCTTT. The rearrangement links TRBV7-2 to TRBJ1-1; D unclear. The V end was cut by 2 bases, the J end by 7 bases, with 17 bases between. There are 15 residues in the CDR3. Germline V gives CDR1 SGHTA, CDR2 FQGNSA.

V usage is TRBV2 and J usage is TRBJ1-1; a weak D match, TRBD1 (6 bases). This CDR3 is 13 amino acids long. Germline CDR1 and CDR2: SNHLY and FYNNEI. V was clipped by 6 bases and J by 2 bases, with 10 bases between them. CDR3 protein: CASRRDTNTEAFF. DNA of the CDR3: TGTGCCAGCAGACGGGACACCAACACTGAAGCTTTCTTT.

This chain connects TRBV4-3 to TRBJ2-7; 13 bases line up with TRBD2. V lost 4 bases to trimming and J lost 2 bases; unmatched junction nucleotides: 8. CDR1 is LGHNA, CDR2 YSLEER, per germline. The length of the CDR3 is 17 residues. The CDR3 sequence: CASSLGLAGRGAYEQYF. Written as DNA, the CDR3 is TGCGCCAGCAGCCTGGGACTAGCGGGAAGGGGAGCCTACGAGCAGTACTTC.

V is TRBV7-8 and J is TRBJ1-6; possible D gene TRBD1, 6 bases. The CDR3 loop spans 17 amino acids. V was trimmed by 0 bases and J by 6 bases, leaving 15 bases between them. CDR1 and CDR2 from the germline V gene are SGHVS and FQNEAQ. The CDR3 region has the DNA TGTGCCAGCAGCTTAGCTGGAGGGGGGGGTTTTAATTCACCCCTCCACTTT. The encoded protein is CASSLAGGGGFNSPLHF. Based on the CDR3 plus reference TRBV7-8 and TRBJ1-6, the full variable domain is GAGVSQSPRYKVAKRGQDVALRCDPISGHVSLFWYQQALGQGPEFLTYFQNEAQLDKSGLPSDRFFAERPEGSVSTLKIQRTQQEDSAVYLCASSLAGGGGFNSPLHFGNGTRLTVT.

This clone was detected only a few times. The chain combines TRBV29-1 with TRBJ1-1; 9 bases line up with TRBD1. CDR3 length equals 14 residues. CDR1 is SQVTM and CDR2 is ANQGSEA in the germline V gene. J gave up 1 base and V 6 bases, and 6 bases lay outside the gene matches. DNA of the CDR3: TGCAGCGTCGGGACAGGGCCTGGGAACACTGAAGCTTTCTTT. This sequence encodes CSVGTGPGNTEAFF.

This chain links TRBV9 with TRBJ1-1, with 8 bases that match TRBD1. V lost 2 bases, J lost 4 bases, and 1 base stayed unmatched. This CDR3 comprises 13 residues. Germline V lookup: CDR1 SGDLS, CDR2 YYNGEE. The CDR3 here is CASSVQGATEAFF. The CDR3 DNA is TGTGCCAGCAGCGTCCAGGGGGCCACTGAAGCTTTCTTT.

V usage is TRBV2 and J usage is TRBJ2-7; 7 bases fit TRBD1. Germline V lookup: CDR1 SNHLY, CDR2 FYNNEI. This CDR3 is 14 amino acids long. The V gene end was trimmed by 4 bases and the J gene end by 6 bases; junction bases not matched to a gene: 9. The DNA of the CDR3 is TGTGCCAGCAGTGGGGACAGCTCCTACGGCGAGCAGTACTTC. It yields the protein CASSGDSSYGEQYF. Using reference TRBV2 and TRBJ2-7 for the parts outside the CDR3, the full variable domain is EPEVTQTPSHQVTQMGQEVILRCVPISNHLYFYWYRQILGQKVEFLVSFYNNEISEKSEIFDDQFSVERPDGSNFTLKIRSTKLEDSAMYFCASSGDSSYGEQYFGPGTRLTVT.

The chain carries TRBV19 and TRBJ1-4; D may be TRBD1 (6 bases). Trimming took off 5 bases at V and 0 bases at J, with 19 bases between the two ends. The CDR3 covers 18 residues. The V gene's germline CDR1 is LNHDA and CDR2 SQIVND (reference sequence). CDR3 in DNA: TGTGCCAGTAGTTTTACGACAGGCCCCCTTGCAACTAATGAAAAACTGTTTTTT. It yields the protein CASSFTTGPLATNEKLFF. Together with reference TRBV19 and TRBJ1-4, the CDR3 gives the full variable domain: DGGITQSPKYLFRKEGQNVTLSCEQNLNHDAMYWYRQDPGQGLRLIYYSQIVNDFQKGDIAEGYSVSREKKESFPLTVTSAQKNPTAFYLCASSFTTGPLATNEKLFFGSGTQLSVL.

This clone turned up a few times. The chain has TRBV19 and TRBJ1-6; D gene unclear. Trimming removed 3 bases from V and 7 bases from J, with 13 bases in between. Germline V gene data show CDR1 as LNHDA and CDR2 as SQIVND (reference sequence). CDR3 length: 15 amino acids. CDR3 loop: CASSMGWRTNSPLHF. As DNA, the CDR3 is TGTGCCAGTAGTATGGGTTGGAGAACAAATTCACCCCTCCACTTT.

The chain combines TRBV6-2 or TRBV6-3 with TRBJ2-2; D perhaps matches TRBD2 (5 bases). CDR1 is MNHEY, CDR2 SVGEGT, per germline. V was clipped by 6 bases and J by 7 bases, with 18 bases between them. The CDR3 consists of 15 residues. The CDR3 region has the DNA TGTGCCAGCAGCGTCCAGGACTCGGCCTTCGGGGAGCTGTTTTTT. Translated: CASSVQDSAFGELFF.

The chain employs TRBV4-1 and TRBJ1-2, with a possible D match to TRBD1 (5 bases). Looked up from germline, CDR1 is MGHRA and CDR2 is YSYEKL. Trimming stripped 7 bases from V and 5 bases from J, with 17 bases between. The CDR3 loop spans 14 amino acids. CDR3 DNA: TGCGCCAGCACCAAAGTTGGGGGGGAGTATGGCTACACCTTC. It is translated as CASTKVGGEYGYTF.

The rearrangement links TRBV6-5 to TRBJ2-2; tentatively, D is TRBD2 (6 bases). Germline lookup yields CDR1 MNHEY and CDR2 SVGAGI. V lost 4 bases and J lost 7, with 13 bases in between. The CDR3 is 14 amino acids. The CDR3 DNA reads TGTGCCAGCAGTTCCGGGACTCCCCGCGGGGAGCTGTTTTTT. Its protein is CASSSGTPRGELFF.

The chain employs TRBV5-1 and TRBJ2-7; possible D gene TRBD2, 6 bases. The CDR3 runs 15 residues. CDR1 is SGHRS and CDR2 is YFSETQ in the germline V gene. The V and J ends lost 3 bases and 9 bases respectively, with 22 bases between them. The CDR3 reads CASSSAGMSGSGQYF. CDR3 DNA: TGCGCCAGCAGCTCCGCGGGGATGTCCGGGAGTGGGCAGTACTTC.

V usage is TRBV19 and J usage is TRBJ1-2; D gene unclear. Between the trimmed V and J ends, which lost 7 bases and 0 bases, there was a span of 12 bases. The germline CDR1 and CDR2 sequences are LNHDA and SQIVND (reference sequence). The CDR3 extends over 14 amino acids. The CDR3 DNA reads TGTGCCAGTAAGGAAGCGCCCCCTAACTATGGCTACACCTTC. Its protein product is CASKEAPPNYGYTF. The whole variable domain, remainder taken from reference TRBV19 and TRBJ1-2, is DGGITQSPKYLFRKEGQNVTLSCEQNLNHDAMYWYRQDPGQGLRLIYYSQIVNDFQKGDIAEGYSVSREKKESFPLTVTSAQKNPTAFYLCASKEAPPNYGYTFGSGTRLTVV.